Presented here are 10 T cell receptor beta chains from one specimen sequenced in a study of CD8 T cells in Susac syndrome. An input of about 0.5 to 1 ug of RNA was subjected to reverse transcription using random hexamers. TCRdb reanalysed the immunoSEQ multiplex PCR reads using MiXCR and keeps one entry per CDR3 protein. The repertoire holds around 200,000 distinct CDR3 sequences, with 95% as singletons. The sample comprised CD4+ T cells from PBMCs. All receptors come from a human donor with multiple sclerosis.

CDR3 sequence (DNA): TGCGCCAGCGACAGATCTCGGCCCCAGCATTTT. It is translated as CASDRSRPQHF. V gene TRBV23-1 combines with J gene TRBJ1-5; D is possibly TRBD1 (5 bases). TRBV23-1 is assigned to the ORF class and has an uncertain function. Between the trimmed V and J ends, which lost 8 bases and 9 bases, there was a span of 11 bases. The CDR3 extends over 11 amino acids.

V usage is TRBV5-1 and J usage is TRBJ2-1; possible D gene TRBD1, 6 bases. The CDR3 has 16 amino acids. Germline assignment: CDR1 SGHRS and CDR2 YFSETQ. Trimming took off 4 bases at V and 2 bases at J, with 16 bases between the two ends. The DNA for the CDR3 is TGCGCCAGCAGCACCAAACAGGGAGTCGCCTACAATGAGCAGTTCTTC. This sequence encodes CASSTKQGVAYNEQFF.

V usage is TRBV6-2 or TRBV6-3 and J usage is TRBJ2-5; D perhaps matches TRBD1 (5 bases). Between the trimmed V and J ends, which lost 7 bases and 1 base, there was a span of 10 bases. This CDR3 is 13 amino acids long. Germline V CDR1 and CDR2: MNHEY, SVGEGT. CDR3 region: CASKRQFQETQYF. CDR3 DNA sequence: TGTGCCAGCAAAAGACAGTTCCAAGAGACCCAGTACTTC.

This chain uses TRBV9 with TRBJ1-2, with 10 nucleotides matching TRBD1. CDR1 is SGDLS, CDR2 YYNGEE, per germline. CDR3 length: 14 amino acids. The V gene end was trimmed by 0 bases and the J gene end by 8 bases; junction bases not matched to a gene: 4. The CDR3 spells CASSVGQGAEGYTF. DNA for the CDR3: TGTGCCAGCAGCGTAGGACAGGGGGCAGAGGGCTACACCTTC.

The chain joins TRBV7-9 to TRBJ2-1, with D unclear. V lost 7 bases to trimming and J lost 10 bases, with 14 bases between them. This CDR3 is built from 12 residues. Germline V gene data show CDR1 as SEHNR and CDR2 as FQNEAQ (reference sequence). CDR3 coding DNA: TGTGCCAGCAACCCGTTAGTCGGCGAGCAGTTCTTC. Its translation: CASNPLVGEQFF.

V gene TRBV2 combines with J gene TRBJ1-5; TRBD1 matches 7 bases. Germline V lookup: CDR1 SNHLY, CDR2 FYNNEI. V lost 5 bases, J lost 6 bases, and 7 bases stayed unmatched. The CDR3 is made up of 14 amino acids. The CDR3 sequence is CASSRQGSAQPQHF. In DNA form, the CDR3 reads TGTGCCAGCAGTAGACAGGGATCGGCTCAGCCCCAGCATTTT. The variable domain in full, completed from reference TRBV2 and TRBJ1-5, reads EPEVTQTPSHQVTQMGQEVILRCVPISNHLYFYWYRQILGQKVEFLVSFYNNEISEKSEIFDDQFSVERPDGSNFTLKIRSTKLEDSAMYFCASSRQGSAQPQHFGDGTRLSIL.

V gene TRBV4-1 combines with J gene TRBJ2-4; the match to TRBD1 covers 7 bases. The CDR3 has 14 amino acids. The V segment lost 4 bases and the J segment 6 bases; nucleotides outside the gene matches: 6. Germline V gives CDR1 MGHRA, CDR2 YSYEKL. The CDR3 sequence: CASSRDRERNIQYF. The CDR3 DNA follows: TGCGCCAGCAGCCGCGACAGGGAGAGAAACATTCAGTACTTC.

The chain uses TRBV3-1 and TRBJ2-3, with D unclear. The CDR3 runs to 15 residues. Germline V gives CDR1 LGHDT, CDR2 YNNKEL (reference sequence). The V end lost 0 bases, the J end lost 5 bases, and 12 bases lay between the germline ends. The DNA of the CDR3 is TGTGCCAGCAGCCAAGATCGGCGGTCCCAAGATACGCAGTATTTT. Its translation: CASSQDRRSQDTQYF.

The chain has TRBV12-5 and TRBJ1-5; no definite D call. This CDR3 has 13 amino acids. Looked up from germline, CDR1 is LGHNT and CDR2 is FRNRAP. V was pared by 2 bases and J by 2 bases, with 4 bases between. Here the CDR3 DNA reads TGTGCTAGTGGTTTGCAGGGCAATCAGCCCCAGCATTTT. Its translation: CASGLQGNQPQHF.

The rearrangement links TRBV20-1 to TRBJ2-3; D possibly corresponds to TRBD2 (5 bases). Trimming removed 0 bases from V and 11 bases from J, with 21 bases in between. Germline CDR1 and CDR2: DFQATT and SNEGSKA (reference sequence). This CDR3 is 15 amino acids long. This chain's CDR3 is CSARDRRPSTYGQYF. CDR3 nucleotides: TGCAGTGCTAGAGATAGGAGGCCCTCCACGTATGGGCAGTATTTT.